The 25 T cell receptor beta chains below all came from one sample that was sequenced in a study of CD4 T cells in relation to SARS-CoV-2 and coronaviruses. Clones were sequenced by immunoSEQ multiplex PCR, and TCRdb holds only the in-frame ones, with some missing. Of tens of thousands of clones listed, just over 75% were seen once; the top ten hold 25% to 30%. No cognate antigen is known for these TCRs. CD4+ T cells from unexposed donors were obtained before the COVID-19 pandemic (2011-2018). Isolation of CD4+ T cells took place after approximately eleven days in culture. Sequencing used CD4+ T cells from PBMCs, cultured in vitro. These receptors originate from a human donor in good health.

This chain links TRBV19 with TRBJ1-1; D possibly corresponds to TRBD1 (5 bases). Trimming removed 7 bases at V and 3 bases at J, with 12 bases between. CDR1 and CDR2 from the germline V gene are LNHDA and SQIVND (reference sequence). This CDR3 spans 13 amino acids. Here the CDR3 reads CASKEGLHTEAFF. CDR3 bases: TGTGCCAGTAAAGAGGGGCTGCACACTGAAGCTTTCTTT.

This chain uses TRBV28 with TRBJ2-5; 8 nucleotides align to TRBD1. The V gene's germline CDR1 is MDHEN and CDR2 SYDVKM. V dropped 5 bases and J dropped 2; count of bases not matched to a gene: 4. This CDR3 contains 14 residues. CDR3 bases: TGTGCCAGCAGTGACAGGGGACTTCAAGAGACCCAGTACTTC. This translates into CASSDRGLQETQYF.

V is TRBV4-2 and J is TRBJ1-5, with 7 nucleotides matching TRBD1. CDR1 is LGHNA and CDR2 is YNFKEQ in the germline V gene. J gave up 7 bases and V 0 bases, and 6 bases lay outside the gene matches. This CDR3 has 15 amino acids. The CDR3 region is CASSQEGQGGQPQHF. The CDR3 DNA is TGTGCCAGCAGCCAAGAGGGCCAGGGGGGACAGCCCCAGCATTTT.

V usage is TRBV27 and J usage is TRBJ1-2; 10 bases are a match to TRBD1. With V trimmed by 7 bases and J by 5 bases, 13 bases remained unmatched. Germline assignment: CDR1 MNHEY and CDR2 SMNVEV (reference sequence). This CDR3 has 16 residues. DNA of the CDR3: TGTGCCAGCACCGGGAGGCCCGGACAGGGGGGATATGGCTACACCTTC. The encoded protein is CASTGRPGQGGYGYTF.

The chain is built from TRBV12-3 or TRBV12-4 and TRBJ1-5, with D perhaps TRBD1 (5 bases). CDR3 length: 12 residues. The V and J ends lost 2 bases and 10 bases respectively, with 9 bases between them. In DNA, the CDR3 is TGTGCCAGCAGTTTACGGGACGGACCCCAGCATTTT. Translated, it gives CASSLRDGPQHF.

The chain joins TRBV23-1 to TRBJ2-2; TRBD2 matches 7 bases. TRBV23-1 is designated an ORF whose function remains uncertain. The V gene end was trimmed by 3 bases and the J gene end by 4 bases; junction bases not matched to a gene: 14. The CDR3 totals 18 residues. The CDR3 nucleotides are TGCGCCAGCAGTCATCCCGGAGGTGGCGGGAGACCCACCGGGGAGCTGTTTTTT. Its protein product is CASSHPGGGGRPTGELFF.

V is TRBV5-1 and J is TRBJ1-1; 10 bases fit TRBD1. Germline CDR1 is SGHRS and CDR2 is YFSETQ. CDR3 length: 15 amino acids. Losses at the gene ends were 0 bases for V and 10 bases for J; bases not matched to a gene: 9. DNA of the CDR3: TGCGCCAGCAGCTTGGGCGGGACAGGGGAGCGCCGAGCTTTCTTT. Protein product: CASSLGGTGERRAFF.

A few counts support this clone. J is TRBJ2-2 and V is TRBV19, with TRBD1 as a possible D gene (6 bases). CDR1 LNHDA and CDR2 SQIVND come from the germline V gene (reference sequence). The ends were cut back, 8 bases at V and 5 bases at J, with 12 bases in the middle. The CDR3 runs 13 residues. CDR3 sequence: CASLGARTGELFF. CDR3 bases: TGTGCCAGTTTGGGGGCGCGTACCGGGGAGCTGTTTTTT.

The chain joins TRBV18 to TRBJ1-3; D is ambiguous. CDR1 KGHSH and CDR2 LQKENI come from the germline V gene. CDR3 length: 16 amino acids. V was trimmed by 1 base and J by 2 bases, leaving 12 bases between them. CDR3 residues: CASSPRAGGPGNTIYF. The CDR3 nucleotides read TGTGCCAGCTCACCACGTGCAGGAGGGCCTGGAAACACCATATATTTT.

This chain links TRBV6-2 or TRBV6-3 with TRBJ2-5; possibly TRBD2 for D (5 bases). Trimming removed 2 bases from V and 2 bases from J, with 9 bases in between. CDR1 is MNHEY and CDR2 is SVGEGT in the germline V gene. The CDR3 is made up of 14 amino acids. This CDR3 reads CASSYGSEQETQYF. The CDR3 DNA follows: TGTGCCAGCAGTTACGGTAGCGAGCAAGAGACCCAGTACTTC.

The genes are TRBV12-3 or TRBV12-4 and TRBJ2-1; a possible D gene is TRBD1 (5 bases). The CDR3 is 12 amino acids. V lost 2 bases and J 12 bases, leaving 11 bases between the germline ends. CDR3 sequence reads: CASSLRWGGQFF. CDR3 DNA: TGTGCCAGCAGTTTAAGGTGGGGCGGGCAGTTCTTC.

The V gene is TRBV20-1, the J gene TRBJ2-2; the D is unclear. Germline V gives CDR1 DFQATT, CDR2 SNEGSKA (reference sequence). The CDR3 runs to 12 residues. V gave up 3 bases and J gave up 5 bases, with 7 bases separating them. The CDR3, as DNA: TGCAGTGCTAGTATCCGGACCGGGGAGCTGTTTTTT. Protein product: CSASIRTGELFF.

This clone is a singleton in its sample. This chain connects TRBV27 to TRBJ1-6; maybe TRBD1 (5 bases). V lost 7 bases, J lost 2 bases, and 9 bases lay in between. Germline CDR1 reads MNHEY; CDR2 reads SMNVEV (reference sequence). The CDR3 consists of 14 residues. The CDR3 loop reads CASTIGAYNSPLHF. DNA of the CDR3: TGTGCCAGCACGATAGGGGCCTATAATTCACCCCTCCACTTT.

The chain recombines TRBV2 with TRBJ1-3; D not resolved. Germline-derived CDR1 and CDR2 are SNHLY and FYNNEI. This CDR3 has 15 amino acids. Trimming removed 6 bases from V and 0 bases from J, with 12 bases in between. CDR3 coding DNA: TGTGCCAGCAGACCCCTATCAAACTCTGGAAACACCATATATTTT. This translates into CASRPLSNSGNTIYF.

A few counts support this clone. CDR3 loop: CASSVGRRTSEAFF. CDR3 DNA sequence: TGTGCCAGCAGTGTGGGTAGAAGGACCTCTGAAGCTTTCTTT. The chain has TRBV2 and TRBJ1-1; no reliable D call. The V end lost 4 bases, the J end lost 6 bases, and 15 bases lay between the germline ends. Germline V gene data show CDR1 as SNHLY and CDR2 as FYNNEI. The CDR3 length is 14 residues.

The chain has TRBV11-3 and TRBJ2-3, with D possibly being TRBD1 or TRBD2 (6 bases each). The CDR3 spans 16 residues. Trimming took off 5 bases at V and 5 bases at J, with 20 bases between the two ends. Germline CDR1 is SGHNT and CDR2 is YENEEA. The CDR3 DNA reads TGTGCCAGCAGCCCCAGGACGGGGGCGCGTGGAGATACGCAGTATTTT. Its translation is CASSPRTGARGDTQYF.

The chain recombines TRBV25-1 with TRBJ2-3; D is unclear. Trimming took off 3 bases at V and 0 bases at J, with 7 bases between the two ends. Germline CDR1 reads MGHDK; CDR2 reads SYGVNS. This CDR3 comprises 14 residues. CDR3 nucleotide sequence: TGTGCCAGCAGTGACGGCAGAAGCACAGATACGCAGTATTTT. As protein: CASSDGRSTDTQYF.

This clone has only one observation. The chain recombines TRBV10-3 with TRBJ2-5; D possibly corresponds to TRBD2 (6 bases). CDR1 and CDR2 (germline): ENHRY, SYGVKD. V was clipped by 10 bases and J by 2 bases, with 11 bases between them. CDR3 length: 12 residues. The CDR3 DNA is TGTGCCACAGCTAGCGATCAAGAGACCCAGTACTTC. Protein product: CATASDQETQYF.

The CDR3 DNA reads as TGTGCCAGCAGCTCAGACCGGGACAGGGGATGGGAGACCCAGTACTTC. Translating it yields CASSSDRDRGWETQYF. The chain recombines TRBV7-7 with TRBJ2-5, with 10 bases lining up with TRBD1. V lost 4 bases and J lost 5; bases outside the gene matches: 10. The CDR3 sequence is 16 residues long. Looked up from germline, CDR1 is SSHAT and CDR2 is FNYEAQ (reference sequence).

This sequence joins TRBV28 and TRBJ2-7; D is tentatively TRBD1 or TRBD2 (6 bases each). The germline V and J ends were trimmed by 5 bases and 6 bases, with 14 bases remaining between them. Germline CDR1 is MDHEN and CDR2 is SYDVKM. The CDR3 totals 13 residues. The DNA for the CDR3 is TGTGCCAGCAGTCCGTCTTGGGGGGCCGAGCAGTACTTC. The encoded protein is CASSPSWGAEQYF.

This clone is termed medium-sized. The chain joins TRBV7-2 to TRBJ1-2; D ambiguous. The germline CDR1 and CDR2 sequences are SGHTA and FQGNSA. The CDR3 length is 13 residues. The V and J ends lost 5 bases and 6 bases respectively, with 13 bases between them. The CDR3 DNA sequence: TGTGCCAGCAGCCCGCGGACTCGTGATGGCTACACCTTC. The encoded protein is CASSPRTRDGYTF.

V and J are TRBV19 and TRBJ1-5; 7 bases are a match to TRBD1. Germline V CDR1 and CDR2: LNHDA, SQIVND (reference sequence). Trimming at V came to 3 bases and at J to 6 bases, leaving 5 bases not matched to a gene. This CDR3 is 14 amino acids long. CDR3 sequence reads: CASSIQGGGQPQHF. The CDR3 nucleotides are TGTGCCAGTAGTATCCAGGGGGGTGGTCAGCCCCAGCATTTT.

V usage is TRBV2 and J usage is TRBJ1-5; D is ambiguous. V lost 6 bases and J lost 5, with 11 bases in between. This CDR3 region has 13 residues. In germline, CDR1 is SNHLY, CDR2 FYNNEI. DNA for the CDR3: TGTGCCAGCAGCGCCAGCCTGTATCAGCCCCAGCATTTT. This codes for CASSASLYQPQHF.

This clone is judged medium-sized. Other nucleotide sequences from this sample produce the same CDR3. J is TRBJ1-1 and V is TRBV5-1; tentative D call: TRBD1 (6 bases). With 0 bases removed from V and 0 bases from J, the gap between germline ends came to 9 bases. This CDR3 has 15 amino acids. Germline V gives CDR1 SGHRS, CDR2 YFSETQ. CDR3 bases: TGCGCCAGCAGCTTGGCCGGGACACTGAACACTGAAGCTTTCTTT. It encodes CASSLAGTLNTEAFF.

This clone was seen a single time. V usage is TRBV5-4 and J usage is TRBJ2-3, with 10 bases aligning to TRBD2. The trim removed 1 base at V and 3 bases at J, leaving 5 bases unmatched. This CDR3 is 16 amino acids long. Germline lookup yields CDR1 SGHNT and CDR2 YYREEE (reference sequence). The CDR3 loop is CASSLPSGSRTDTQYF. The CDR3 DNA reads as TGTGCCAGCAGCTTGCCTAGCGGGAGTCGGACAGATACGCAGTATTTT.